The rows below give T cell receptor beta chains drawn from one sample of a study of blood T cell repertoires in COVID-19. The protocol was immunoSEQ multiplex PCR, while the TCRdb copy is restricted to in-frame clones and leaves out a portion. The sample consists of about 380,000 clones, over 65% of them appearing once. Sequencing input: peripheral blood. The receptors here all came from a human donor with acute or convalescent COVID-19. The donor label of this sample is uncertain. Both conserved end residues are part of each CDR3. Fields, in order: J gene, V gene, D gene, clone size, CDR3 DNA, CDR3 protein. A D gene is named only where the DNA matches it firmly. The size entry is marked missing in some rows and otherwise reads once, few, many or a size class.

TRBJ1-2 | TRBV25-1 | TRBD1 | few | TGTGCCAGCAGTGGCCCAGGGACAGGGAATGGCTACACCTTC | CASSGPGTGNGYTF
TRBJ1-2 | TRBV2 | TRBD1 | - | TGTGCCAGCGGGAGAGACAGGGGAAACTATGGCTACACCTTC | CASGRDRGNYGYTF
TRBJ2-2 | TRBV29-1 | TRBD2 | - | TGCAGCGTCCACATGGGGCTAGCGGGTGGCGCGAACACCGGGGAGCTGTTTTTT | CSVHMGLAGGANTGELFF
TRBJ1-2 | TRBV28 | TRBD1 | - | TGTGCCAGCAGTTTCCGGGACAGCCGGGCAAATGGCTACACCTTC | CASSFRDSRANGYTF
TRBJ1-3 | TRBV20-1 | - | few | TGCAGTGCTACTGAGGGGGGAAAGATAGACACCATATATTTT | CSATEGGKIDTIYF
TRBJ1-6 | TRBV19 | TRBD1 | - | TGTGCCAGTAGTGAACGACAGGGGTCGACCTCACCCCTCCACTTT | CASSERQGSTSPLHF
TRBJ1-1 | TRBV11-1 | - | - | TGTGCCAGCAGCTTACTTTGGGCCAACGGCGGGACTGAAGCTTTCTTT | CASSLLWANGGTEAFF
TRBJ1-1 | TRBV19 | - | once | TGTGCCAGTAGTACACGGGGACACTTGAACACTGAAGCTTTCTTT | CASSTRGHLNTEAFF
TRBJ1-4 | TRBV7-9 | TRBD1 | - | TGTGCCAGCAGCCCCCGGACAGGGAGGGTTGAAAAACTGTTTTTT | CASSPRTGRVEKLFF
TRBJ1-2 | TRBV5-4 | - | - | TGTGCCCTCAGCCGGAACGGAGCCCCAAGTGGCTACACCTTC | CALSRNGAPSGYTF
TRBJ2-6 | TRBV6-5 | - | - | TGTGCCAGCAGTTTCGACAACTCTGGGGCCAACGTCCTGACTTTC | CASSFDNSGANVLTF
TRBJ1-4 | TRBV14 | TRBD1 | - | TGTGCCAGCAGCCTGGAGATGACCACTAGACAGGGCTTGGGTGAAAAACTGTTTTTT | CASSLEMTTRQGLGEKLFF
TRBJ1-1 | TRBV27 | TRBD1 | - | TGTGCCAGCAGTTCGTTAAGGACAGGGGCGAACACTGAAGCTTTCTTT | CASSSLRTGANTEAFF
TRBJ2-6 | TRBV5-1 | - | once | TGCGCCAGCAGCTTTTGGCAGGGTTCCTCTGGGGCCAACGTCCTGACTTTC | CASSFWQGSSGANVLTF
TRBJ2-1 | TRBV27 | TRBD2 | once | TGTGCCAGCAGTAGCCCACTAGCGGGACGATACAATGAGCAGTTCTTC | CASSSPLAGRYNEQFF
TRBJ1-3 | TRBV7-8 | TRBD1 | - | TGTGCCAGCAGCTTAGAGAGGGGGCTAAGAAACACCATATATTTT | CASSLERGLRNTIYF
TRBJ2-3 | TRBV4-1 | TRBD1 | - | TGCGCCAGCAGCCTAACACCCGGGACAGGGGGCCCAGATACGCAGTATTTT | CASSLTPGTGGPDTQYF
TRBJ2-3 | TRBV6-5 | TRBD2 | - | TGTGCCAGCAGTAAACAGCGGGGGGTTACAGATACGCAGTATTTT | CASSKQRGVTDTQYF